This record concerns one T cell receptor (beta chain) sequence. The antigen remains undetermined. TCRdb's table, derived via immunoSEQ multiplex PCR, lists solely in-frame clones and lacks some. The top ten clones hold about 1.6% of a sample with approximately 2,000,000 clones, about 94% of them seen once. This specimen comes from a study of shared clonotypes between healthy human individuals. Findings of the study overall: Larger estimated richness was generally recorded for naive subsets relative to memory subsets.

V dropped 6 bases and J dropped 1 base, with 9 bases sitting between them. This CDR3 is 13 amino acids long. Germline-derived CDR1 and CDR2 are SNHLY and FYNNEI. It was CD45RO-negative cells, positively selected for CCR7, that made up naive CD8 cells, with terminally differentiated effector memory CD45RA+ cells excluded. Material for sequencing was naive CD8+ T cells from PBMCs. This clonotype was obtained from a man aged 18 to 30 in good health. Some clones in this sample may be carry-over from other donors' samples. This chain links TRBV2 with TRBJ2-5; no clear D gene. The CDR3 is CASRLGFQETQYF. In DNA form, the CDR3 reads TGTGCCAGCAGATTAGGGTTCCAAGAGACCCAGTACTTC.